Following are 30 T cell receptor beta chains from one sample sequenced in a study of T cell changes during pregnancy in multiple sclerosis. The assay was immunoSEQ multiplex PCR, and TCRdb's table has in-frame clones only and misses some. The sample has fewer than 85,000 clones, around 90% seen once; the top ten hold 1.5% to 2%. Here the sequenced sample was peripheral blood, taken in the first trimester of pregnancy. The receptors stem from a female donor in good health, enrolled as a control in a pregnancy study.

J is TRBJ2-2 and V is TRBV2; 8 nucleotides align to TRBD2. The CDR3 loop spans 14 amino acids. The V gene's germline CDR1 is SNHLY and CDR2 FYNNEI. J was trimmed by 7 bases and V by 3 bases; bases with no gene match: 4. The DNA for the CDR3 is TGTGCCAGCAGTGATCGGCGGGAGGTCGGGGAGCTGTTTTTT. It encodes CASSDRREVGELFF.

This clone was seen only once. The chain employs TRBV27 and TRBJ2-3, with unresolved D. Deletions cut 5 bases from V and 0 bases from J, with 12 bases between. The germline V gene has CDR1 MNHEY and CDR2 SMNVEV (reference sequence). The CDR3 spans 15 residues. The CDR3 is CASSLSAVSTDTQYF. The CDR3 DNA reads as TGTGCCAGCAGTCTCTCGGCGGTTAGCACAGATACGCAGTATTTT.

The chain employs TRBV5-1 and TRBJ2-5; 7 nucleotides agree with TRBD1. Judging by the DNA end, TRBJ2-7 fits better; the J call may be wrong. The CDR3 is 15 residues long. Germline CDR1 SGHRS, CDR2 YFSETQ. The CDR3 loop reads CASSLGPGQTYEQYF. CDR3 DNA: TGCGCCAGCAGCTTGGGACCGGGACAGACCTACGAGCAGTACTTC.

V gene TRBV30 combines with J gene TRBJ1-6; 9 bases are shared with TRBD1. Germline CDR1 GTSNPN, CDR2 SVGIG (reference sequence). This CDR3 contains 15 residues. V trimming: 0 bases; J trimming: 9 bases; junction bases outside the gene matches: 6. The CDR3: CAWSVKTGGGSPLHF. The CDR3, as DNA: TGTGCCTGGAGTGTGAAAACAGGGGGCGGTTCACCCCTCCACTTT.

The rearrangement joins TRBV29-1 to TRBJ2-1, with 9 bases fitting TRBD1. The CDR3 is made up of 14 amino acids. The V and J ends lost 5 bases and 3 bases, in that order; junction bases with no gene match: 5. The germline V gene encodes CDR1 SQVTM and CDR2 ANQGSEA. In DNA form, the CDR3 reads TGCAGCGTTCGGAACAGGGGGCACTACAATGAGCAGTTCTTC. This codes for CSVRNRGHYNEQFF.

CDR3 in DNA: TGTGCCAGCAGCCTGATAGGGACAGGGATGACTGAAGCTTTCTTT. It yields the protein CASSLIGTGMTEAFF. V is TRBV27 and J is TRBJ1-1, with TRBD1 identical over 9 bases. V shed 6 bases and J 5 bases; nucleotides not matched to a gene: 10. CDR1 and CDR2 from the germline V gene are MNHEY and SMNVEV (reference sequence). This CDR3 region has 15 residues.

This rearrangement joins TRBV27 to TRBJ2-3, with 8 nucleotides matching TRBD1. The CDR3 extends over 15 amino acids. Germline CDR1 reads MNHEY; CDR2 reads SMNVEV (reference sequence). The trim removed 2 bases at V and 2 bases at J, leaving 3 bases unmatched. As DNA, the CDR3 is TGTGCCAGCAGTTTAAAGGACAGGGACACAGATACGCAGTATTTT. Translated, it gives CASSLKDRDTDTQYF.

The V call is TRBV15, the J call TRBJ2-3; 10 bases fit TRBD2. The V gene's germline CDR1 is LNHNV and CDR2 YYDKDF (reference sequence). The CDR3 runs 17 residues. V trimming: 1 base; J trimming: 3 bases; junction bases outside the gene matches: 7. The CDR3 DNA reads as TGTGCCACCAGCAGAGGTCTTGAGACTAGCGGGACAGATACGCAGTATTTT. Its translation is CATSRGLETSGTDTQYF.

The CDR3 loop reads CAWSLQETQYF. In DNA form, the CDR3 reads TGTGCCTGGAGTCTCCAAGAGACCCAGTACTTC. The chain combines TRBV30 with TRBJ2-5, with D hard to call. The length of the CDR3 is 11 residues. Trimming removed 2 bases from V and 1 base from J, with 2 bases in between. In germline, CDR1 is GTSNPN, CDR2 SVGIG (reference sequence).

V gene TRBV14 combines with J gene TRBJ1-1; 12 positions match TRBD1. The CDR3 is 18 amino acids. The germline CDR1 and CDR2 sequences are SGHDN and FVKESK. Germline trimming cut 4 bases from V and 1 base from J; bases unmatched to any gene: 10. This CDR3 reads CASSPSGQGARGNTEAFF. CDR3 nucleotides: TGTGCCAGCAGCCCTTCGGGACAGGGGGCGAGGGGGAACACTGAAGCTTTCTTT.

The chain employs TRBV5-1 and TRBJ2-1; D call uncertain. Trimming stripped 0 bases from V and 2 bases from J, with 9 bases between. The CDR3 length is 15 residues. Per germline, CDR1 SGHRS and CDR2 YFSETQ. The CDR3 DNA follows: TGCGCCAGCAGCTTGGGAGCCGCCACCTACAATGAGCAGTTCTTC. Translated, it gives CASSLGAATYNEQFF.

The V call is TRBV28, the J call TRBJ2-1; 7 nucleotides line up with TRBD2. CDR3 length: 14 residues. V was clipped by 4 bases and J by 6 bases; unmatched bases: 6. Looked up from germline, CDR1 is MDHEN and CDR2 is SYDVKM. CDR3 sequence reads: CASSSSGRGNEQFF. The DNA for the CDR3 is TGTGCCAGCAGTTCTAGCGGCCGAGGCAATGAGCAGTTCTTC.

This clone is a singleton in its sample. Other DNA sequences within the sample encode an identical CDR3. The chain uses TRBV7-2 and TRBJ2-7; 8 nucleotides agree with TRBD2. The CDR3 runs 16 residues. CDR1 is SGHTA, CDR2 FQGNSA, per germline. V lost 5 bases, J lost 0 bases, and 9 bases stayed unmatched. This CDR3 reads CASSPGTSGPSYEQYF. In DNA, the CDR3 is TGTGCCAGCAGCCCCGGAACTAGCGGACCCTCCTACGAGCAGTACTTC.

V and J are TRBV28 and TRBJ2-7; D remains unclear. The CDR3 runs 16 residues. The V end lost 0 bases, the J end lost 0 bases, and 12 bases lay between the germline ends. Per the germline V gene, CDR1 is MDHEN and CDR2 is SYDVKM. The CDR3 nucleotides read TGTGCCAGCAGTTTATGGTCAGGAAAAAGCTCCTACGAGCAGTACTTC. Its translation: CASSLWSGKSSYEQYF.

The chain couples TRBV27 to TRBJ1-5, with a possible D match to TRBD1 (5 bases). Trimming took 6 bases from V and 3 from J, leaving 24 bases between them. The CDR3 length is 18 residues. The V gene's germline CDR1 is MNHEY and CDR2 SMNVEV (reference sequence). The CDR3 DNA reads TGTGCCAGCAGGCCATTATGGGGAGGGGAAAACTACAATCAGCCCCAGCATTTT. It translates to CASRPLWGGENYNQPQHF.

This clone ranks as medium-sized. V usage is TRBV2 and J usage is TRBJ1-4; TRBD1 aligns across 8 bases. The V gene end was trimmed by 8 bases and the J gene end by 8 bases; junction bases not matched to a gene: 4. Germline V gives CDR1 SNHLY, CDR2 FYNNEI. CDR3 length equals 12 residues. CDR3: CASQGAGEKLFF. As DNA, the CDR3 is TGTGCCAGCCAGGGGGCGGGGGAAAAACTGTTTTTT.

CDR3: CASSLVPGGVYNEQFF. The CDR3 coding sequence is TGCGCCAGCAGCTTGGTTCCGGGAGGCGTCTACAATGAGCAGTTCTTC. The gene calls are TRBV5-1 and TRBJ2-1, with 7 bases aligning to TRBD2. Germline values: CDR1 SGHRS, CDR2 YFSETQ. V dropped 0 bases and J dropped 3; count of bases not matched to a gene: 6. The CDR3 is 16 residues long.

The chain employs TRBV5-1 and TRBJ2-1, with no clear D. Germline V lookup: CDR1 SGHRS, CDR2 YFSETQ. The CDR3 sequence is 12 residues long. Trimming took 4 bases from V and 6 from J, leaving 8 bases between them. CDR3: CASSAFGNEQFF. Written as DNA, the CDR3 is TGCGCCAGCAGCGCCTTCGGCAATGAGCAGTTCTTC.

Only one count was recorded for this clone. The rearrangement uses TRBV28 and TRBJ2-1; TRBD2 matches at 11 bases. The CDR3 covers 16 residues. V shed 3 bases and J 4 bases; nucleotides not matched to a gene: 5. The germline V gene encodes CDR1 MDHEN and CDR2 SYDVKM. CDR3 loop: CASSFLAGGGYNEQFF. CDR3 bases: TGTGCCAGCAGTTTTTTAGCGGGAGGGGGTTACAATGAGCAGTTCTTC.

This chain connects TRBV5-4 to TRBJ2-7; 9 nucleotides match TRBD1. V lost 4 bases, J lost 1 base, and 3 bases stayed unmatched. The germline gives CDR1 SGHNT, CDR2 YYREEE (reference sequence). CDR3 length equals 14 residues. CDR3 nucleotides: TGTGCCAGCAGCCCCGGGACAGGGTCCTACGAGCAGTACTTC. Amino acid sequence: CASSPGTGSYEQYF.

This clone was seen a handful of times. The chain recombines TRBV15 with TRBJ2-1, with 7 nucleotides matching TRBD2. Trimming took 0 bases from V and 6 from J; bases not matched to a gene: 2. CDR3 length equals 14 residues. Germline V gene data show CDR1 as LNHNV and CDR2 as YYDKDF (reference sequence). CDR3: CATSRELAVNEQFF. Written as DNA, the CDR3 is TGTGCCACCAGCAGAGAGCTAGCGGTCAATGAGCAGTTCTTC.

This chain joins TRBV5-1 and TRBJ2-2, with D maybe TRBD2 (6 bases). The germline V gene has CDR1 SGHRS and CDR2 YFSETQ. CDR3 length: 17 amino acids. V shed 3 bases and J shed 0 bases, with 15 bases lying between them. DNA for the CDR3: TGCGCCAGCAGCTCTCCGGGACTGCGCACGAACACCGGGGAGCTGTTTTTT. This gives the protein CASSSPGLRTNTGELFF.

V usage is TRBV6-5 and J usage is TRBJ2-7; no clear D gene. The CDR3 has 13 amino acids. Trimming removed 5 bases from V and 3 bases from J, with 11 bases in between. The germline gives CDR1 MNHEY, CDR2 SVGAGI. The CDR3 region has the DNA TGTGCCAGCAGTAGCGACTTACTCTACGAGCAGTACTTC. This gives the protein CASSSDLLYEQYF.

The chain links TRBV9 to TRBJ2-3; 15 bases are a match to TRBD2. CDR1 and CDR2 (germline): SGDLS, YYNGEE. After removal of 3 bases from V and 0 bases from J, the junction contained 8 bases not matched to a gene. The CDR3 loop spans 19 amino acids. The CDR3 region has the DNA TGTGCCAGCAGCGCAGGACTAGCGGGAGGGCCCCGAAGCACAGATACGCAGTATTTT. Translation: CASSAGLAGGPRSTDTQYF.

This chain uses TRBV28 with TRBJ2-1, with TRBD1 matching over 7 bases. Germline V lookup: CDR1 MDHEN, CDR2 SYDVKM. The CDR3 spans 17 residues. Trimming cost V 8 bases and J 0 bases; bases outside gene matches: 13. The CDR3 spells CASGRPGTASSYNEQFF. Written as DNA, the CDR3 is TGTGCCAGCGGAAGACCGGGGACAGCTAGCTCCTACAATGAGCAGTTCTTC.

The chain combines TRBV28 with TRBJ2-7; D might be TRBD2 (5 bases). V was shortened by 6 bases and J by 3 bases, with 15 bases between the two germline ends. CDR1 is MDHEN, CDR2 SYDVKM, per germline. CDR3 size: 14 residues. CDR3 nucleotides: TGTGCCAGCAGCTCACAAGGAGGTATCTACGAGCAGTACTTC. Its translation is CASSSQGGIYEQYF. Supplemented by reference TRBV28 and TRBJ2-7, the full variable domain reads DVKVTQSSRYLVKRTGEKVFLECVQDMDHENMFWYRQDPGLGLRLIYFSYDVKMKEKGDIPEGYSVSREKKERFSLILESASTNQTSMYLCASSSQGGIYEQYFGPGTRLTVT.

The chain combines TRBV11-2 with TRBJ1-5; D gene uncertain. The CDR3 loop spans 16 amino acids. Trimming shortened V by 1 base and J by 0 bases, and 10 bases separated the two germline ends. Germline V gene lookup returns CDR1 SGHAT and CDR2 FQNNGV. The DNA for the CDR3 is TGTGCCAGCAGCTTAGTATCCAGAAATAGCAATCAGCCCCAGCATTTT. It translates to CASSLVSRNSNQPQHF.

DNA for the CDR3: TGTGCCACGTTACAGGGAGAGACCCAGTACTTC. As protein: CATLQGETQYF. The rearrangement links TRBV19 to TRBJ2-5, with D maybe TRBD1 (6 bases). The CDR3 covers 11 residues. The germline V gene has CDR1 LNHDA and CDR2 SQIVND (reference sequence). Deletions cut 10 bases from V and 4 bases from J, with 10 bases between.

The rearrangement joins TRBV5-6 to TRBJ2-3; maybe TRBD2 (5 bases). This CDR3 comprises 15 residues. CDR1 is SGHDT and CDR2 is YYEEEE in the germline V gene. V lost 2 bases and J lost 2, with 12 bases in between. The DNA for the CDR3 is TGTGCCAGCAGCTTAGTTGGGGAGCCCACAGATACGCAGTATTTT. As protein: CASSLVGEPTDTQYF.

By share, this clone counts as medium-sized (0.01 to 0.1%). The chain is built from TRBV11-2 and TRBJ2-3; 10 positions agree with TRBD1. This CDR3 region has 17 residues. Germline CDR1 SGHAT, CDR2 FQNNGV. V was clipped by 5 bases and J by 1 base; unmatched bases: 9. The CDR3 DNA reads TGTGCCAGCAGCCTCCAACGACAGGGGGCGGGCACAGATACGCAGTATTTT. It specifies CASSLQRQGAGTDTQYF.